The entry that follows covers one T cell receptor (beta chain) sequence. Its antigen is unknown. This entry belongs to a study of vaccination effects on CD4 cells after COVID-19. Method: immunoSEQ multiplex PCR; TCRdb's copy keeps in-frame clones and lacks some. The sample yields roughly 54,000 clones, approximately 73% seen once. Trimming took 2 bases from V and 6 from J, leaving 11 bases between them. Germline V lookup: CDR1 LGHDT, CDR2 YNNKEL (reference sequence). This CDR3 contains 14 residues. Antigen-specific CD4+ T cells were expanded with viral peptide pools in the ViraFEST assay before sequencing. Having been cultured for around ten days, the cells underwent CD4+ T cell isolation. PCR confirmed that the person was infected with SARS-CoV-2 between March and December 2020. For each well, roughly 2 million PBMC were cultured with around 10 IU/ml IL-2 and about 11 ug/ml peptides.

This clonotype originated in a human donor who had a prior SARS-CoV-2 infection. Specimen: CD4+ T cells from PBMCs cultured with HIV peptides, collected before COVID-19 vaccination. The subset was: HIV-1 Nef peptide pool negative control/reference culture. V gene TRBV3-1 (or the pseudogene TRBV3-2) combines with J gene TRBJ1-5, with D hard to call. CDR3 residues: CASSQSIWGQPQHF. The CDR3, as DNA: TGTGCCAGCAGCCAAAGCATTTGGGGTCAGCCCCAGCATTTT.